This entry concerns a single TCR beta chain. Its antigen remains unknown. This sample was taken from a study of follicular helper T cells after annual influenza vaccination. General observations from the study: ICOS+CD38+ cTfh clonality change tracked circulating plasmablast frequency change.

The J segment lost 4 bases and the V segment lost 3 bases, leaving 10 bases of the junction unmatched. This CDR3 contains 17 residues. Germline CDR1 SGHVS, CDR2 FNYEAQ. Time point specified: 2015-2016 season, pre-vaccination. Clones were read by immunoSEQ multiplex PCR, and TCRdb kept only the in-frame ones, dropping some. The table includes around 6,700 clones, roughly 80% detected once. The genes are TRBV7-6 and TRBJ1-3; 9 bases are shared with TRBD1. This TCR came from an adult who received the influenza vaccine. Material: CXCR5- memory CD4+ T cells sorted from blood, obtained on the day of influenza vaccination. The CDR3 reads CASSFRGTGLTGNTIYF. CDR3 DNA sequence: TGTGCCAGCAGCTTTAGGGGGACAGGGTTGACCGGAAACACCATATATTTT. Looking up the rest from reference TRBV7-6 and TRBJ1-3 gives the full variable domain: GAGVSQSPRYKVTKRGQDVALRCDPISGHVSLYWYRQALGQGPEFLTYFNYEAQQDKSGLPNDRFSAERPEGSISTLTIQRTEQRDSAMYRCASSFRGTGLTGNTIYFGEGSWLTVV.